These T cell receptor beta chains were read from a single sample in a study of shared clonotypes between healthy human individuals. Here immunoSEQ multiplex PCR was the method, and the copy in TCRdb shows in-frame clones only, minus some. The top ten clones hold 0.14% of a sample with a few million clones, around nine tenths of them seen once. The sample taken for sequencing was naive CD4+ T cells sorted from blood. Receptors were obtained from a young man in good health. CDR3s include the opening cysteine and the closing phenylalanine or tryptophan. The D gene is left open where the match is weak. Size is stated for part of the rows, as once, few or many counts, or as a class when the clone is expanded.

j_call	d_call	clone_size	cdr3_length	v_call	cdr3_aa	cdr3_nt
TRBJ2-1	NA	NA	15	TRBV6-1	CASSETGSSYNEQFF	TGTGCCAGCAGTGAAACCGGGAGCTCCTACAATGAGCAGTTCTTC
TRBJ1-2	NA	NA	13	TRBV2	CASSDSENYGYTF	TGTGCCAGCAGTGACAGCGAGAACTATGGCTACACCTTC
TRBJ2-7	NA	NA	12	TRBV5-1	CASSFVGGEQYF	TGCGCCAGCAGCTTTGTGGGAGGCGAGCAGTACTTC
TRBJ2-1	TRBD1	NA	15	TRBV5-1	CASSFGDRAYNEQFF	TGCGCCAGCAGCTTCGGGGACAGGGCGTACAATGAGCAGTTCTTC
TRBJ2-3	NA	once	14	TRBV10-3	CAIRSMKAMDTQYF	TGTGCCATCAGGTCGATGAAGGCGATGGATACGCAGTATTTT
TRBJ2-3	NA	NA	17	TRBV28	CASSGTGTLKGTDTQYF	TGTGCCAGCAGTGGCACCGGGACTCTAAAAGGGACAGATACGCAGTATTTT
TRBJ2-7	NA	NA	16	TRBV4-1	CASSFSPPGQSYEQYF	TGCGCCAGCAGCTTCTCTCCGCCGGGGCAGTCCTACGAGCAGTACTTC
TRBJ2-4	NA	NA	13	TRBV7-8	CASSLRRGAIQYF	TGTGCCAGCAGCTTGCGGCGCGGGGCGATTCAGTACTTC
TRBJ2-3	NA	NA	12	TRBV2	CASSVQRDTQYF	TGTGCCAGCAGTGTACAGCGAGATACGCAGTATTTT
TRBJ1-1	NA	NA	14	TRBV6-5	CASSNTGDDTEAFF	TGTGCCAGCAGTAACACAGGCGATGACACTGAAGCTTTCTTT
TRBJ2-7	NA	NA	12	TRBV7-2	CASSQEGNEQYF	TGTGCCAGCAGCCAGGAGGGTAACGAGCAGTACTTC
TRBJ1-2	TRBD1	NA	14	TRBV6-4	CASSESGQGYGYTF	TGTGCCAGCAGTGAAAGCGGACAGGGCTATGGCTACACCTTC
TRBJ2-3	NA	NA	15	TRBV6-1	CASSSPGLSTDTQYF	TGTGCCAGCTCGTCTCCGGGACTCAGCACAGATACGCAGTATTTT
TRBJ2-7	TRBD2	NA	13	TRBV6-5	CASARGGDYEQYF	TGTGCCAGCGCTCGCGGGGGAGATTACGAGCAGTACTTC
TRBJ2-1	TRBD1	NA	15	TRBV7-2	CASSFDRGTYNEQFF	TGTGCCAGCAGCTTCGACAGGGGAACGTACAATGAGCAGTTCTTC
TRBJ2-2	NA	NA	15	TRBV21-1	CASSNPRGHTGELFF	TGTGCCAGCAGCAATCCCAGGGGACACACCGGGGAGCTGTTTTTT
TRBJ2-1	NA	NA	14	TRBV6-1	CASSGTVYGSEQFF	TGTGCCAGCAGCGGAACCGTTTACGGTTCTGAGCAGTTCTTC
TRBJ1-2	NA	NA	11	TRBV28	CASSSKYGYTF	TGTGCCAGCAGTTCCAAATATGGCTACACCTTC
TRBJ1-5	TRBD1	NA	14	TRBV19	CASSSGQGGQPQHF	TGTGCCAGTAGTAGCGGACAGGGCGGGCAGCCCCAGCATTTT
TRBJ1-4	NA	NA	14	TRBV7-2	CASSSGGANEKLFF	TGTGCCAGCAGCTCCGGTGGGGCTAATGAAAAACTGTTTTTT
TRBJ1-2	NA	NA	13	TRBV7-9	CASSRRGVDGYTF	TGTGCCAGCAGCCGTAGAGGGGTGGATGGCTACACCTTC
TRBJ2-5	NA	NA	11	TRBV7-2	CASSPARREYF	TGTGCCAGCAGCCCCGCCAGGCGGGAGTACTTC
TRBJ2-7	TRBD1	NA	16	TRBV11-2	CASSPGTGGGTYEQYF	TGTGCCAGCAGCCCCGGGACAGGGGGAGGTACCTACGAGCAGTACTTC
TRBJ1-5	NA	NA	13	TRBV6-5	CASSRTSAPPQHF	TGTGCCAGCAGTCGGACGTCAGCTCCGCCCCAGCATTTT
TRBJ2-3	NA	NA	14	TRBV6-5	CASSPSGSTDTQYF	TGTGCCAGCAGTCCCAGCGGGAGCACAGATACGCAGTATTTT
TRBJ1-2	NA	NA	13	TRBV28	CASSRQTTYGYTF	TGTGCCAGCAGCCGACAGACGACCTATGGCTACACCTTC
TRBJ2-1	NA	NA	14	TRBV18	CASSPPGRGDEQFF	TGTGCCAGCTCACCACCGGGTAGGGGCGATGAGCAGTTCTTC
TRBJ2-6	NA	NA	15	TRBV7-2	CASSLSGLGANVLTF	TGTGCCAGCAGCCTTTCAGGGTTAGGGGCCAACGTCCTGACTTTC
TRBJ2-4	TRBD1	NA	17	TRBV28	CASRLGQGSLAKNIQYF	TGTGCCAGCAGGTTGGGACAGGGGTCCCTTGCCAAAAACATTCAGTACTTC
TRBJ1-6	NA	NA	12	TRBV27	CASSLGNSPLHF	TGTGCCAGCAGTTTGGGAAATTCACCCCTCCACTTT
TRBJ2-5	TRBD1	NA	13	TRBV19	CASRRTGAETQYF	TGTGCCAGTAGGCGGACAGGGGCAGAGACCCAGTACTTC
TRBJ2-7	TRBD2	NA	15	TRBV10-2	CASSERTSANYEQYF	TGCGCCAGCAGTGAGAGAACTAGCGCTAACTACGAGCAGTACTTC
TRBJ2-3	NA	once	16	TRBV28	CAGRPISGSNTDTQYF	TGTGCCGGAAGACCCATTTCCGGGAGTAACACAGATACGCAGTATTTT
TRBJ2-7	NA	NA	14	TRBV5-1	CASTPGGGPYEQYF	TGCGCCAGCACCCCTGGGGGGGGCCCCTACGAGCAGTACTTC
TRBJ1-1	NA	NA	15	TRBV25-1	CASSEYRGANTEAFF	TGTGCCAGCAGTGAATACAGAGGAGCGAACACTGAAGCTTTCTTT
TRBJ1-2	NA	few	13	TRBV10-1	CASSESRDYGYTF	TGCGCCAGCAGTGAGTCAAGAGACTATGGCTACACCTTC
TRBJ2-2	NA	NA	14	TRBV10-1	CASRSQGNTGELFF	TGCGCCAGCCGGTCACAGGGCAACACCGGGGAGCTGTTTTTT
TRBJ2-7	NA	NA	15	TRBV5-1	CASSHVLGASYEQYF	TGCGCCAGCAGCCACGTTTTGGGCGCCTCCTACGAGCAGTACTTC
TRBJ2-7	TRBD2	NA	13	TRBV10-3	CAITSGSMSEQYF	TGTGCCATTACTAGCGGGAGTATGTCCGAGCAGTACTTC
TRBJ2-1	NA	NA	12	TRBV10-3	CAISESSGEQFF	TGTGCCATCAGTGAGTCCTCGGGGGAGCAGTTCTTC
TRBJ2-1	NA	once	16	TRBV7-3	CASSLTGQGSYNEQFF	TGTGCCAGCAGCTTAACCGGGCAGGGGTCCTACAATGAGCAGTTCTTC
TRBJ1-3	NA	NA	14	TRBV11-2	CASSLGVVPNTIYF	TGTGCCAGCAGCTTAGGAGTGGTACCAAACACCATATATTTT
TRBJ2-3	TRBD2	NA	15	TRBV29-1	CSVEGAGGRGDTQYF	TGCAGCGTTGAAGGCGCGGGAGGTCGGGGAGATACGCAGTATTTT
TRBJ2-1	TRBD2	NA	14	TRBV19	CASNSGGVWDEQFF	TGTGCCAGTAATAGCGGGGGGGTCTGGGATGAGCAGTTCTTC
TRBJ2-2	NA	NA	20	TRBV4-1	CASSLKVEGQGRVGTGELFF	TGCGCCAGCAGCCTCAAAGTGGAGGGGCAGGGAAGAGTAGGCACCGGGGAGCTGTTTTTT
TRBJ1-5	NA	few	16	TRBV18	CASSPRRGQGNQPQHF	TGTGCCAGCTCACCAAGGAGGGGCCAGGGCAATCAGCCCCAGCATTTT
TRBJ2-5	NA	NA	14	TRBV7-2	CANSLGYRKETQYF	TGTGCCAACAGCTTAGGGTATCGTAAAGAGACCCAGTACTTC
TRBJ2-7	NA	NA	14	TRBV5-1	CASRAGYLNSEQYF	TGCGCCAGCAGGGCAGGGTACCTAAACTCCGAGCAGTACTTC
TRBJ2-5	TRBD2	few	16	TRBV5-1	CASSLMSAGGPETQYF	TGCGCCAGCAGCTTGATGTCAGCGGGAGGGCCAGAGACCCAGTACTTC
TRBJ2-5	TRBD1	few	15	TRBV6-5	CASSYSDRGQETQYF	TGTGCCAGCAGTTACTCGGACAGGGGGCAAGAGACCCAGTACTTC
TRBJ1-6	TRBD1	once	14	TRBV6-6	CASSPGQSNSPLHF	TGTGCCAGCAGTCCGGGACAGAGTAATTCACCCCTCCACTTT